Following are 6 T cell receptor beta chains from one sample sequenced in a study of blood T cell repertoires in COVID-19. TCRdb's copy holds only in-frame clones and misses some; the assay was immunoSEQ multiplex PCR. The data contain a few hundred thousand clones, approximately 88% of them singletons. The source material was peripheral blood. Every receptor here comes from a woman in her twenties or thirties with COVID-19, enrolled during active disease.

The chain is built from TRBV27 and TRBJ2-3; 13 bases match TRBD2. The CDR3 spans 19 residues. Trimming took 5 bases from V and 0 from J; bases not matched to a gene: 11. The germline V gene encodes CDR1 MNHEY and CDR2 SMNVEV (reference sequence). CDR3 sequence (DNA): TGTGCCAGCAGTGCCACCTCGGGACTAGCGGGACTAAGCACAGATACGCAGTATTTT. It encodes CASSATSGLAGLSTDTQYF.

This chain links TRBV21-1 with TRBJ2-7; the table's D call, TRBD1, was not checked against the DNA. TRBV21-1 counts as a pseudogene. CDR3 length: 15 amino acids. CDR3 in amino acids: CASSPGHQDRYEQYV. As DNA, the CDR3 is TGTGCCAGCAGTCCGGGACACCAAGACCGCTACGAGCAGTACGTC.

The chain joins TRBV11-2 to TRBJ1-1, with 10 nucleotides matching TRBD1. The V gene's germline CDR1 is SGHAT and CDR2 FQNNGV. V was clipped by 5 bases and J by 7 bases; unmatched bases: 4. The CDR3 consists of 13 residues. This CDR3 is CASSTGQGNEAFF. CDR3 DNA: TGTGCCAGCAGCACGGGACAGGGGAATGAAGCTTTCTTT.

The chain has TRBV19 and TRBJ2-5; TRBD2 matches at 13 bases. The CDR3 contains 16 residues. Germline V CDR1 and CDR2: LNHDA, SQIVND (reference sequence). V shed 6 bases and J 4 bases; nucleotides not matched to a gene: 8. In nucleotides, the CDR3 is TGTGCCAGTAGCTTTGGACTAGCGGGAGTCCCAGAGACCCAGTACTTC. It translates to CASSFGLAGVPETQYF.

The chain carries TRBV3-1 (or the pseudogene TRBV3-2) and TRBJ2-1, with a possible D match to TRBD2 (5 bases). Trimming took off 1 base at V and 2 bases at J, with 15 bases between the two ends. Germline V CDR1 and CDR2: LGHDT, YNNKEL (reference sequence). This CDR3 spans 17 amino acids. The CDR3, as DNA: TGTGCCAGCAGCCAAGGTCGGGGTGCTTCCACCTACAATGAGCAGTTCTTC. This sequence encodes CASSQGRGASTYNEQFF.

This chain connects TRBV9 to TRBJ2-7; the D gene is possibly TRBD1 (5 bases). V was shortened by 0 bases and J by 5 bases, with 9 bases between the two germline ends. The germline V gene encodes CDR1 SGDLS and CDR2 YYNGEE. This CDR3 region has 13 residues. CDR3 sequence: CASSVGSRDEQYF. The CDR3 bases are TGTGCCAGCAGCGTAGGAAGCAGGGACGAGCAGTACTTC.